Listed here are 23 T cell receptor beta chains from one sample, sequenced in a study of blood T cell repertoires in COVID-19. Libraries were prepared by immunoSEQ multiplex PCR; TCRdb keeps only in-frame clonotypes and omits some of them. This sample has about 260,000 clones, with 83% found just once. The sample consisted of peripheral blood. The receptors derive from a man between 60 and 75 years old who had recovered from COVID-19.

The gene calls are TRBV19 and TRBJ1-5; tentatively, D is TRBD1 (6 bases). Trimming pared 6 bases from V and 7 bases from J, leaving 19 bases between. This CDR3 is 15 amino acids long. Germline V CDR1 and CDR2: LNHDA, SQIVND (reference sequence). CDR3 protein: CASSRRNRDGQPQHF. The CDR3 nucleotides read TGTGCCAGTAGCCGAAGAAACAGGGATGGCCAGCCCCAGCATTTT.

This rearrangement joins TRBV7-9 to TRBJ1-1; 7 positions match TRBD1. Unmatched junction bases numbered 10, after V lost 7 bases and J lost 5 bases. The CDR3 runs to 14 residues. CDR1 is SEHNR and CDR2 is FQNEAQ in the germline V gene (reference sequence). CDR3 residues: CASKRTGIVTEAFF. The DNA of the CDR3 is TGTGCCAGCAAGAGGACAGGCATCGTTACTGAAGCTTTCTTT.

V is TRBV3-1 (or the pseudogene TRBV3-2) and J is TRBJ2-3, with 10 bases fitting TRBD2. V lost 3 bases to trimming and J lost 1 base; unmatched junction nucleotides: 7. This CDR3 spans 17 amino acids. Germline CDR1 reads LGHDT; CDR2 reads YNNKEL (reference sequence). The CDR3: CASSQTTGTSGTDTQYF. The CDR3 region has the DNA TGTGCCAGCAGCCAGACTACCGGGACTAGCGGCACAGATACGCAGTATTTT.

The chain combines TRBV7-8 with TRBJ2-5; weak D call: TRBD2 (5 bases). Germline assignment: CDR1 SGHVS and CDR2 FQNEAQ. V was pared by 5 bases and J by 4 bases, with 14 bases between. The length of the CDR3 is 14 residues. The CDR3 here is CASSRDWAGETQYF. In DNA form, the CDR3 reads TGTGCCAGCAGCCGAGACTGGGCGGGAGAGACCCAGTACTTC. Supplemented by reference TRBV7-8 and TRBJ2-5, the full variable domain reads GAGVSQSPRYKVAKRGQDVALRCDPISGHVSLFWYQQALGQGPEFLTYFQNEAQLDKSGLPSDRFFAERPEGSVSTLKIQRTQQEDSAVYLCASSRDWAGETQYFGPGTRLLVL.

The chain joins TRBV12-3 or TRBV12-4 to TRBJ2-7; no definite D call. CDR3 size: 13 residues. With 3 bases removed from V and 0 bases from J, the gap between germline ends came to 6 bases. CDR3 in DNA: TGTGCCAGCAGTTTTCCCTCCTCCTACGAGCAGTACTTC. Translation: CASSFPSSYEQYF.

The chain recombines TRBV29-1 with TRBJ1-5; D is perhaps TRBD1 (6 bases). Trimming cost V 4 bases and J 1 base, with 8 bases left between them. Germline loops: CDR1 SQVTM, CDR2 ANQGSEA. The CDR3 extends over 13 amino acids. The CDR3 here is CSVAQGSNQPQHF. The DNA for the CDR3 is TGCAGCGTTGCCCAGGGGAGCAATCAGCCCCAGCATTTT.

The chain employs TRBV28 and TRBJ1-5, with D hard to call. Trimming took 6 bases from V and 9 from J, leaving 15 bases between them. The CDR3 extends over 13 amino acids. CDR1 is MDHEN, CDR2 SYDVKM, per germline. The CDR3 loop reads CASSPVGVRPQHF. CDR3 nucleotide sequence: TGTGCCAGCAGCCCCGTCGGGGTAAGGCCCCAGCATTTT.

V and J are TRBV5-1 and TRBJ1-5, with no clear D. CDR1 SGHRS and CDR2 YFSETQ come from the germline V gene. Trimming cost V 0 bases and J 0 bases, with 7 bases left between them. CDR3 length equals 15 residues. The CDR3 DNA follows: TGCGCCAGCAGCTTGGGCGTTTATAGCAATCAGCCCCAGCATTTT. Protein: CASSLGVYSNQPQHF.

The chain links TRBV11-2 to TRBJ2-5, with 8 bases identical to TRBD1. This CDR3 contains 15 residues. After removal of 5 bases from V and 5 bases from J, the junction contained 10 bases not matched to a gene. Germline V gene lookup returns CDR1 SGHAT and CDR2 FQNNGV. The CDR3 DNA reads TGTGCCAGCAGCCAATGGACAGGGTGGAAGGAGACCCAGTACTTC. Its translation: CASSQWTGWKETQYF. Together with reference TRBV11-2 and TRBJ2-5, the CDR3 gives the full variable domain: EAGVAQSPRYKIIEKRQSVAFWCNPISGHATLYWYQQILGQGPKLLIQFQNNGVVDDSQLPKDRFSAERLKGVDSTLKIQPAKLEDSAVYLCASSQWTGWKETQYFGPGTRLLVL.

The rearrangement links TRBV19 to TRBJ1-5, with D maybe TRBD1 (6 bases). Trimming stripped 2 bases from V and 8 bases from J, with 19 bases between. The germline CDR1 and CDR2 sequences are LNHDA and SQIVND (reference sequence). The CDR3 consists of 16 residues. The DNA for the CDR3 is TGTGCCAGTAGTATACCCGAGGGGGTACCAGTGGAGCCCCAGCATTTT. Its protein product is CASSIPEGVPVEPQHF. The full variable domain, its missing parts supplied by reference TRBV19 and TRBJ1-5, is DGGITQSPKYLFRKEGQNVTLSCEQNLNHDAMYWYRQDPGQGLRLIYYSQIVNDFQKGDIAEGYSVSREKKESFPLTVTSAQKNPTAFYLCASSIPEGVPVEPQHFGDGTRLSIL.

The V and J genes are TRBV19 and TRBJ1-4; maybe TRBD1 (5 bases). Looked up from germline, CDR1 is LNHDA and CDR2 is SQIVND (reference sequence). CDR3 length: 20 residues. Trimming cost V 5 bases and J 3 bases, with 28 bases left between them. The CDR3 reads CASSPPQVSGGVRANEKLFF. The CDR3 DNA is TGTGCCAGTAGTCCCCCTCAAGTCAGCGGAGGGGTAAGGGCTAATGAAAAACTGTTTTTT.

The chain has TRBV7-8 and TRBJ2-6, with no clear D. The germline V gene has CDR1 SGHVS and CDR2 FQNEAQ. The V gene lost 5 bases and the J gene lost 2 bases, with 19 bases spanning the gap. The CDR3 is made up of 18 amino acids. For the CDR3, the DNA is TGTGCCAGCAGCCCCAGAGGCAATCCTCGGACTGGGGCCAACGTCCTGACTTTC. It translates to CASSPRGNPRTGANVLTF.

V usage is TRBV7-2 and J usage is TRBJ2-5; a possible D gene is TRBD1 (6 bases). Deletions cut 0 bases from V and 5 bases from J, with 13 bases between. The CDR3 has 15 amino acids. Germline CDR1 SGHTA, CDR2 FQGNSA. The CDR3: CASSLASGGAETQYF. CDR3 DNA sequence: TGTGCCAGCAGCTTAGCATCTGGGGGCGCGGAGACCCAGTACTTC.

The genes are TRBV7-9 and TRBJ2-5; 7 positions match TRBD2. This CDR3 comprises 19 residues. The J segment lost 0 bases and the V segment lost 3 bases, leaving 16 bases of the junction unmatched. Germline V gives CDR1 SEHNR, CDR2 FQNEAQ (reference sequence). The CDR3: CASSLGLGGGGGNQETQYF. The CDR3 DNA sequence: TGTGCCAGCAGCTTGGGTCTTGGCGGCGGCGGGGGTAACCAAGAGACCCAGTACTTC.

This sequence joins TRBV7-8 and TRBJ1-1; possibly TRBD1 for D (5 bases). CDR1 is SGHVS and CDR2 is FQNEAQ in the germline V gene. The V end was cut by 4 bases, the J end by 4 bases, with 13 bases between. This CDR3 contains 14 residues. CDR3 coding DNA: TGTGCCAGCAGCTGGGCGGGGCCGGCCACTGAAGCTTTCTTT. This encodes CASSWAGPATEAFF.

The V and J genes are TRBV4-2 and TRBJ2-1; perhaps TRBD2 as D (7 bases). V was clipped by 1 base and J by 9 bases, with 22 bases between them. This CDR3 contains 17 residues. The germline CDR1 and CDR2 sequences are LGHNA and YNFKEQ. The CDR3 nucleotides read TGTGCCAGCAGCCAAGGGGGGCTAGCGGTCTCCGGAAGTGAGCAGTTCTTC. Protein product: CASSQGGLAVSGSEQFF.

The CDR3 spells CASSRGQGGKMNTEAFF. The CDR3 bases are TGTGCCAGCTCCCGCGGACAGGGAGGGAAAATGAACACTGAAGCTTTCTTT. The chain uses TRBV18 and TRBJ1-1, with TRBD1 identical over 8 bases. This CDR3 has 17 amino acids. V trimming: 6 bases; J trimming: 0 bases; junction bases outside the gene matches: 12. Per the germline V gene, CDR1 is KGHSH and CDR2 is LQKENI.

The DNA of the CDR3 is TGTGCCAGCAGCGCCGGACTGGGCGAGCAGTACTTC. This sequence encodes CASSAGLGEQYF. The chain employs TRBV7-9 and TRBJ2-7, with D possibly being TRBD2 (5 bases). V lost 5 bases to trimming and J lost 6 bases, with 11 bases between them. The CDR3 length is 12 residues. CDR1 SEHNR and CDR2 FQNEAQ come from the germline V gene (reference sequence).

This clone was seen once. Germline is not matched at one junction end, which may reflect a read error. V and J are TRBV7-7 and TRBJ1-5, with D possibly being TRBD1 (5 bases). This CDR3 contains 15 residues. Per germline, CDR1 SSHAT and CDR2 FNYEAQ (reference sequence). The CDR3 DNA is TGTGCTAGCAGCGGTACAGGCGATAGCAATCAGCCCCAGCATTTT. Encoded protein: CASSGTGDSNQPQHF.

The J gene is TRBJ1-6, the V gene TRBV5-6, with D possibly being TRBD1 (6 bases). Germline V gives CDR1 SGHDT, CDR2 YYEEEE. Trimming cost V 4 bases and J 12 bases, with 14 bases left between them. The CDR3 is 13 amino acids. The CDR3 DNA reads TGTGCCAGCAGCGGGGGCCCAGGGTTACCCCTCCACTTT. This encodes CASSGGPGLPLHF.

This clone was detected once. This rearrangement joins TRBV14 to TRBJ1-1; 8 nucleotides agree with TRBD1. Germline CDR1 SGHDN, CDR2 FVKESK. The CDR3 has 14 residues. V lost 3 bases and J lost 4; bases outside the gene matches: 4. CDR3 sequence: CASSQVTGGTEAFF. The CDR3 region has the DNA TGTGCCAGCAGCCAGGTTACAGGGGGCACTGAAGCTTTCTTT.

The CDR3 bases are TGTGCCAGCGCTACATCAGGGGGATCCTACGAGCAGTACTTC. Protein product: CASATSGGSYEQYF. The chain carries TRBV6-5 and TRBJ2-7; 7 bases are a match to TRBD1. CDR1 and CDR2 from the germline V gene are MNHEY and SVGAGI. The length of the CDR3 is 14 residues. Trimming cost V 8 bases and J 1 base; bases outside gene matches: 8.

The chain combines TRBV6-5 with TRBJ1-6; D remains ambiguous. Trimming took off 4 bases at V and 7 bases at J, with 14 bases between the two ends. From germline, CDR1 is MNHEY and CDR2 SVGAGI. CDR3 length: 15 residues. The CDR3 reads CASSSQVLRNSPLHF. CDR3 nucleotides: TGTGCCAGCAGTTCCCAGGTCCTTCGGAATTCACCCCTCCACTTT.